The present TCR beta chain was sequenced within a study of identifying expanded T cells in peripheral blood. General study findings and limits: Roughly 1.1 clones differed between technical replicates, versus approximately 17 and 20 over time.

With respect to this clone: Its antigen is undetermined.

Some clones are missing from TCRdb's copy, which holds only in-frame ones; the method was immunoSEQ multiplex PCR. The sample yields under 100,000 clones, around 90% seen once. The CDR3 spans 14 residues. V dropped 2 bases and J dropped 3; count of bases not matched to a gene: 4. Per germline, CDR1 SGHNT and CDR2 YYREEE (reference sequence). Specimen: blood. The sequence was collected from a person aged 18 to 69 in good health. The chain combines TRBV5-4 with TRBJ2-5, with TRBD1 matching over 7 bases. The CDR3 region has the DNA TGTGCCAGCAGCTTAGGAGGACAGGAAGAGACCCAGTACTTC. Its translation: CASSLGGQEETQYF.